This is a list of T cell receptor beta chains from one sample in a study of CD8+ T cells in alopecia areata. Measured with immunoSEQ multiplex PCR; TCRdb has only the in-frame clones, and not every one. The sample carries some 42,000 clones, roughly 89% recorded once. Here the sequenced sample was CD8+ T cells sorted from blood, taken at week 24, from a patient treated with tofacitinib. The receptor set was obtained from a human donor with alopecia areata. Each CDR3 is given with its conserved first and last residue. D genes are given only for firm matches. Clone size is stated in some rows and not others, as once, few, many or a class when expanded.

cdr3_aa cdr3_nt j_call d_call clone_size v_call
CATSTRDRHNSPLHF TGTGCCACCAGCACCCGGGACAGACATAATTCACCCCTCCACTTT TRBJ1-6 TRBD1 . TRBV15
CASSREGAEDTQYF TGTGCCAGCAGCAGGGAGGGGGCGGAAGATACGCAGTATTTT TRBJ2-3 . . TRBV11-3
CSVEEGGQGSYNEQFF TGCAGCGTTGAAGAAGGGGGACAGGGGTCCTACAATGAGCAGTTCTTC TRBJ2-1 TRBD1 . TRBV29-1
CASSLGQGLSYNEQFF TGTGCCAGCAGCTTAGGACAGGGTCTCTCTTACAATGAGCAGTTCTTC TRBJ2-1 TRBD1 . TRBV7-8
CSVEGLDRESTDTQYF TGCAGCGTTGAAGGTCTGGACAGGGAATCCACAGATACGCAGTATTTT TRBJ2-3 TRBD1 . TRBV29-1
CASSLRDRPQETQYF TGTGCCAGTAGTCTTCGGGACAGACCACAAGAGACCCAGTACTTC TRBJ2-5 TRBD1 . TRBV19
CASSADGSNQPQHF TGTGCCAGCAGCGCAGACGGTAGCAATCAGCCCCAGCATTTT TRBJ1-5 . . TRBV14
CASSQTLLGETQYF TGCGCCAGCAGCCAAACCCTTCTGGGCGAGACCCAGTACTTC TRBJ2-5 . . TRBV4-1
CASSLGLGDSYEQYF TGTGCCAGCAGCTTGGGCTTAGGGGACTCCTACGAGCAGTACTTC TRBJ2-7 . . TRBV7-8
CASSPFRRGGPGEQFF TGTGCCAGCAGTCCATTCCGCCGGGGGGGCCCTGGGGAGCAGTTCTTC TRBJ2-1 TRBD2 . TRBV6-6
CASTPRTEGYEQYF TGTGCCAGCACCCCAAGGACAGAGGGCTACGAGCAGTACTTC TRBJ2-7 . . TRBV28
CASSYPGGKDVGEQYF TGTGCCAGCAGTTACCCAGGAGGGAAAGACGTGGGCGAGCAGTACTTC TRBJ2-7 . . TRBV27
CSVEDLEYYGYTF TGCAGCGTTGAAGATCTGGAGTACTATGGCTACACCTTC TRBJ1-2 . few TRBV29-1